This record covers a single TCR beta chain. The sample carries other DNA sequences with the same CDR3. The data originate from a study of T cell responses to AZD1222 COVID-19 vaccine. Assay used: immunoSEQ multiplex PCR; TCRdb lists only in-frame clones, some missing. The sample yields some 120,000 clones, around 87% seen once. Trimming pared 0 bases from V and 2 bases from J, leaving 5 bases between. Germline CDR1 SGHRS, CDR2 YFSETQ. This CDR3 is built from 13 residues. The chain recombines TRBV5-1 with TRBJ1-1, with D hard to call. The source material was peripheral blood, sampled 28 days after the second AZD1222 dose. The receptor comes from an adult who received the AZD1222 COVID-19 vaccine. The CDR3 bases are TGCGCCAGCAGCTTGGGAGTTAACACTGAAGCTTTCTTT. It is translated as CASSLGVNTEAFF.